The entry that follows covers one T cell receptor (beta chain) sequence. The CDR3 extends over 16 amino acids. Per germline, CDR1 ENHRY and CDR2 SYGVKD. The V gene end was trimmed by 3 bases and the J gene end by 0 bases; junction bases not matched to a gene: 5. TCRdb redid the calling of the RT-PCR reads with MiXCR, one entry per CDR3 protein. Found here are approximately 160,000 distinct CDR3 sequences, 24% of them singletons; the top ten hold 25% to 30%. The source of the sample is a study of patients and donors after allogeneic stem cell transplantation. Sequencing was performed on blood, either unsorted or a sorted T cell fraction (not recorded which). The chain combines TRBV10-3 with TRBJ2-7, with 10 bases fitting TRBD2. This TCR was recovered from a human donor who was either an allogeneic HSCT recipient or a stem cell or donor lymphocyte infusion donor (not recorded which). It is not recorded whose cells these are; they may come from a transplant donor. Here the CDR3 DNA reads TGTGCCATCAGTGACTGGACTAGCGGTAGCTCCTACGAGCAGTACTTC. Its translation: CAISDWTSGSSYEQYF.